There are a few counts of the clone carrying this T cell receptor (delta chain). TCRdb's protein for this DNA is that of a much larger clone and differs from the translation at residue 3, likely a read error; the protein shown is the DNA translation. TCRdb re-called the reads using CATT. The table lists thousands of delta-chain clones, 6.2% of them singletons. This CDR3 is built from 18 residues. Germline V gene sequence: CDR1 GEAIGNYY, CDR2 EKD. This sample is drawn from a study of gamma-delta chains in newborns, infants, children. Study in general: Microbial exposure reportedly drives polyclonal innate γδ T cell expansion after birth.

The TCR originated in a child who was a newborn, infant or young child, either healthy, febrile or measles-vaccinated (not recorded which). Material for sequencing was blood. The rearrangement uses TRDV2 and TRDJ3; 8 bases map to TRDD3. This CDR3 reads CAYDTVWGSSWDTRQMFF. In DNA form, the CDR3 reads TGTGCCTATGACACCGTCTGGGGGAGCTCCTGGGACACCCGACAGATGTTTTTC.